Listed here are 22 T cell receptor beta chains from one sample, sequenced in a study of OX40 agonist ivuxolimab in advanced cancers. TCRdb's copy holds only in-frame clones and misses some; the assay was immunoSEQ multiplex PCR. The sample shows about 64,000 clones, 91% of them seen only once. The source material was CD4+ or CD8+ T cells sorted from blood, sampled in a trial of the OX40 agonist ivuxolimab. The source is an adult with an advanced solid tumor such as melanoma, head and neck, liver or kidney cancer.

The chain is built from TRBV30 and TRBJ1-1; 10 nucleotides agree with TRBD1. Trimming cost V 3 bases and J 14 bases; bases outside gene matches: 9. In germline, CDR1 is GTSNPN, CDR2 SVGIG (reference sequence). The CDR3 spans 12 residues. The CDR3 loop reads CAWRPGTGARFF. CDR3 nucleotides: TGTGCCTGGAGACCGGGGACAGGGGCCAGATTCTTT.

This clone appeared once. The rearrangement joins TRBV6-5 to TRBJ2-7; a possible D gene is TRBD2 (7 bases). Per the germline V gene, CDR1 is MNHEY and CDR2 is SVGAGI. Trimming shortened V by 5 bases and J by 3 bases, and 17 bases separated the two germline ends. The CDR3 totals 15 residues. This CDR3 reads CASSREGGGSYEQYF. As DNA, the CDR3 is TGTGCCAGCAGTCGTGAAGGGGGGGGGAGCTACGAGCAGTACTTC.

The V gene is TRBV7-2, the J gene TRBJ1-1; possible D gene TRBD1, 6 bases. This CDR3 has 14 residues. CDR1 SGHTA and CDR2 FQGNSA come from the germline V gene. Trimming left V 3 bases short and J 5 bases short, with 13 bases between. CDR3 nucleotide sequence: TGTGCCAGCAGCTTGCAGGGGCGGGATACTGAAGCTTTCTTT. It codes for CASSLQGRDTEAFF. Full variable domain (remainder filled in from reference TRBV7-2 and TRBJ1-1): GAGVSQSPSNKVTEKGKDVELRCDPISGHTALYWYRQSLGQGLEFLIYFQGNSAPDKSGLPSDRFSAERTGGSVSTLTIQRTQQEDSAVYLCASSLQGRDTEAFFGQGTRLTVV.

V gene TRBV30 combines with J gene TRBJ2-4; D not certain. Trimming left V 3 bases short and J 9 bases short, with 9 bases between. Germline V gene data show CDR1 as GTSNPN and CDR2 as SVGIG (reference sequence). This CDR3 is 11 amino acids long. The CDR3, as DNA: TGTGCCTGGAGGGAGCAAAGCATTCAGTACTTC. This translates into CAWREQSIQYF.

This chain links TRBV6-5 with TRBJ2-7; TRBD1 matches 8 bases. Germline V CDR1 and CDR2: MNHEY, SVGAGI. This CDR3 is built from 14 residues. Trimming took 6 bases from V and 3 from J; bases not matched to a gene: 7. CDR3 in DNA: TGTGCCAGCAGCAAGGGACAGGCCATCTACGAGCAGTACTTC. Translated, it gives CASSKGQAIYEQYF.

This chain connects TRBV7-6 to TRBJ2-3; 11 bases match TRBD2. This CDR3 is built from 16 residues. The germline V gene has CDR1 SGHVS and CDR2 FNYEAQ. With 5 bases clipped from V and 1 base from J, the junction kept 5 bases outside the gene matches. CDR3 DNA: TGTGCCAGCAGCCCTCAGACTAGCGGGGGCACAGATACGCAGTATTTT. It encodes CASSPQTSGGTDTQYF.

This chain uses TRBV4-3 with TRBJ2-1, with 8 bases matching TRBD2. The V gene end was trimmed by 3 bases and the J gene end by 6 bases; junction bases not matched to a gene: 7. CDR1 is LGHNA, CDR2 YSLEER, per germline. This CDR3 comprises 15 residues. The CDR3 here is CASSQGSGRVNEQFF. The CDR3 DNA reads TGCGCCAGCAGCCAGGGGAGCGGGAGAGTCAATGAGCAGTTCTTC.

The chain employs TRBV9 and TRBJ2-7, with D perhaps matching TRBD1 (6 bases). The CDR3 runs to 13 residues. V lost 5 bases and J lost 6, with 15 bases in between. From germline, CDR1 is SGDLS and CDR2 YYNGEE. The CDR3 DNA sequence: TGTGCCAGCAGTGGACAGACCTCTGCCGAGCAGTACTTC. It specifies CASSGQTSAEQYF.

The rearrangement uses TRBV5-4 and TRBJ2-1, with 10 bases fitting TRBD2. CDR3 size: 16 residues. Germline lookup yields CDR1 SGHNT and CDR2 YYREEE (reference sequence). Trimming at V came to 1 base and at J to 0 bases, leaving 1 base not matched to a gene. CDR3 coding DNA: TGTGCCAGCAGCTTGACTAGCGGGGTCTCCTACAATGAGCAGTTCTTC. Protein product: CASSLTSGVSYNEQFF.

The chain employs TRBV7-9 and TRBJ1-4; D is possibly TRBD1 (6 bases). Deletions cut 4 bases from V and 1 base from J, with 16 bases between. The CDR3 spans 17 residues. CDR1 is SEHNR, CDR2 FQNEAQ, per germline (reference sequence). CDR3 sequence: CASSSDGGPGTNEKLFF. The CDR3 DNA is TGTGCCAGCAGCTCAGATGGGGGGCCGGGAACTAATGAAAAACTGTTTTTT.

This clone was observed a single time. The gene calls are TRBV15 and TRBJ1-2; D perhaps matches TRBD1 (6 bases). The germline V gene encodes CDR1 LNHNV and CDR2 YYDKDF (reference sequence). The CDR3 length is 14 residues. V was pared by 0 bases and J by 7 bases, with 12 bases between. CDR3 sequence (DNA): TGTGCCACCAGCAGAGATACGGGGGCGGGTGGCTACACCTTC. Translating it yields CATSRDTGAGGYTF.

V gene TRBV19 combines with J gene TRBJ1-4; 8 bases are a match to TRBD1. This CDR3 comprises 14 residues. In germline, CDR1 is LNHDA, CDR2 SQIVND (reference sequence). Trimming at V came to 9 bases and at J to 7 bases, leaving 10 bases not matched to a gene. CDR3 sequence: CASWEGQASEKLFF. The CDR3 bases are TGTGCCAGCTGGGAGGGACAGGCGAGTGAAAAACTGTTTTTT.

V usage is TRBV5-6 and J usage is TRBJ1-1; D gene unclear. Germline assignment: CDR1 SGHDT and CDR2 YYEEEE. V lost 1 base, J lost 1 base, and 5 bases lay in between. The CDR3 has 13 amino acids. CDR3 DNA sequence: TGTGCCAGCAGCTTGCCAGGGAACACTGAAGCTTTCTTT. It encodes CASSLPGNTEAFF.

The gene calls are TRBV5-1 and TRBJ1-1; tentative D call: TRBD1 (5 bases). The CDR3 loop spans 14 amino acids. V was clipped by 1 base and J by 8 bases, with 15 bases between them. Germline V gives CDR1 SGHRS, CDR2 YFSETQ. CDR3 nucleotide sequence: TGCGCCAGCAGCTTGCAGGGCCCAGACCCGGAAGCTTTCTTT. This gives the protein CASSLQGPDPEAFF. Complete variable domain (other parts from reference TRBV5-1 and TRBJ1-1): KAGVTQTPRYLIKTRGQQVTLSCSPISGHRSVSWYQQTPGQGLQFLFEYFSETQRNKGNFPGRFSGRQFSNSRSEMNVSTLELGDSALYLCASSLQGPDPEAFFGQGTRLTVV.

This chain joins TRBV19 and TRBJ2-2; D gene uncertain. The CDR3 has 13 residues. Trimming pared 4 bases from V and 6 bases from J, leaving 9 bases between. The germline V gene encodes CDR1 LNHDA and CDR2 SQIVND (reference sequence). DNA for the CDR3: TGTGCCAGTAGTACCAGTTCGGCCGGGGAGCTGTTTTTT. It yields the protein CASSTSSAGELFF. Together with reference TRBV19 and TRBJ2-2, the CDR3 gives the full variable domain: DGGITQSPKYLFRKEGQNVTLSCEQNLNHDAMYWYRQDPGQGLRLIYYSQIVNDFQKGDIAEGYSVSREKKESFPLTVTSAQKNPTAFYLCASSTSSAGELFFGEGSRLTVL.

Only a few counts were recorded for this clone. The genes are TRBV2 and TRBJ2-6; 9 nucleotides align to TRBD1. CDR1 SNHLY and CDR2 FYNNEI come from the germline V gene. The CDR3 totals 16 residues. Losses at the gene ends were 6 bases for V and 3 bases for J; bases not matched to a gene: 6. This CDR3 is CASRRDRGVGANVLTF. For the CDR3, the DNA is TGTGCCAGCAGACGCGACAGGGGGGTTGGGGCCAACGTCCTGACTTTC.

The chain has TRBV25-1 and TRBJ1-1; the D is unclear. Germline V gene data show CDR1 as MGHDK and CDR2 as SYGVNS. V was clipped by 1 base and J by 5 bases, with 11 bases between them. The CDR3 is 14 residues long. CDR3 sequence (DNA): TGTGCCAGCAGTGAATCGGGCAGCCTTACTGAAGCTTTCTTT. Translation gives CASSESGSLTEAFF.

This chain joins TRBV30 and TRBJ2-3, with 7 positions matching TRBD1. V trimming: 0 bases; J trimming: 7 bases; junction bases outside the gene matches: 10. The CDR3 is 15 residues long. Germline values: CDR1 GTSNPN, CDR2 SVGIG (reference sequence). CDR3 residues: CAWSVLGTALNTQYF. CDR3 sequence (DNA): TGTGCCTGGAGTGTGCTTGGGACAGCATTAAATACGCAGTATTTT.

J is TRBJ2-1 and V is TRBV11-2; D assignment may be TRBD1 or TRBD2 (5 bases each). V was clipped by 0 bases and J by 6 bases, with 9 bases between them. CDR1 and CDR2 from the germline V gene are SGHAT and FQNNGV. The CDR3 consists of 14 residues. This CDR3 reads CASSLEVGVNEQFF. The CDR3 coding sequence is TGTGCCAGCAGCTTAGAGGTGGGGGTCAATGAGCAGTTCTTC.

This clone was picked up one time. The chain combines TRBV12-2 with TRBJ2-5; the D segment call TRBD2 is taken from the table without a DNA check. TRBV12-2 is a known pseudogene. CDR3 length: 16 residues. The CDR3 spells CASRFNLAGAAETQYF. Written as DNA, the CDR3 is TGTGCAAGTCGCTTCAATCTGGCGGGAGCTGCGGAGACCCAGTACTTC.

The chain recombines TRBV7-9 with TRBJ2-1; 10 bases align to TRBD2. CDR3 length: 12 amino acids. The germline CDR1 and CDR2 sequences are SEHNR and FQNEAQ (reference sequence). V shed 7 bases and J 10 bases; nucleotides not matched to a gene: 4. The CDR3 DNA is TGTGCCAGCAACGTGGGACTAGCGGAGCAGTTCTTC. This translates into CASNVGLAEQFF. The full variable domain, in which reference TRBV7-9 and TRBJ2-1 provide the parts outside the CDR3, is DTGVSQNPRHKITKRGQNVTFRCDPISEHNRLYWYRQTLGQGPEFLTYFQNEAQLEKSRLLSDRFSAERPKGSFSTLEIQRTEQGDSAMYLCASNVGLAEQFFGPGTRLTVL.

The chain combines TRBV27 with TRBJ1-1; the match to TRBD1 covers 7 bases. Germline V lookup: CDR1 MNHEY, CDR2 SMNVEV (reference sequence). The CDR3 consists of 14 residues. The J segment lost 3 bases and the V segment lost 5 bases, leaving 6 bases of the junction unmatched. CDR3 in DNA: TGTGCCAGCAGTCGACAGGGATCGGACACTGAAGCTTTCTTT. Protein product: CASSRQGSDTEAFF.